This T cell receptor (beta chain) stems from a study of T cell repertoires in cytomegalovirus infection. Via MiXCR, TCRdb re-called the reads, giving one row per CDR3 protein. The table records 640,000 or so distinct CDR3 sequences, 33% of them present only once. In regard to this clonotype: Its antigen is as yet unknown.

The CDR3 is made up of 15 amino acids. V lost 1 base, J lost 0 bases, and 11 bases lay in between. The germline CDR1 and CDR2 sequences are DFQATT and SNEGSKA (reference sequence). J is TRBJ2-3 and V is TRBV20-1; D gene uncertain. This sequence was found in a human donor in good health (CMV status not recorded). Some clones in this sample may be carry-over from other donors' samples. The sample here was cultured PBMCs, taken from culture after CMV antigen stimulation. The CDR3 bases are TGCAGTGCTAGAGTTGAGAGCCCTAGCACAGATACGCAGTATTTT. Encoded protein: CSARVESPSTDTQYF.